The 28 T cell receptor beta chains below were found in one sample sequenced in a study of shared clonotypes between healthy human individuals. Measured with immunoSEQ multiplex PCR; TCRdb has only the in-frame clones, and not every one. This repertoire shows around 700,000 clones, less than 80% found once; its top ten account for around 1.7%. The sequenced material came from memory CD4+ T cells sorted from blood. Subset meaning: CD45RA-negative fraction. The receptors come from a woman aged 30 to 39 in good health.

This clone was counted many times. The chain links TRBV28 to TRBJ1-5; TRBD1 matches at 9 bases. The V gene's germline CDR1 is MDHEN and CDR2 SYDVKM. The length of the CDR3 is 16 residues. The V gene end was trimmed by 6 bases and the J gene end by 5 bases; junction bases not matched to a gene: 11. This CDR3 is CASREGRQGEYQPQHF. Written as DNA, the CDR3 is TGTGCCAGCAGGGAGGGTAGACAGGGGGAATATCAGCCCCAGCATTTT.

This clone came up once. At the DNA level, this CDR3 is encoded by other sequences in the same sample as well. The rearrangement links TRBV11-3 to TRBJ2-1; the D gene is possibly TRBD2 (5 bases). Trimming took off 2 bases at V and 7 bases at J, with 9 bases between the two ends. Germline CDR1 is SGHNT and CDR2 is YENEEA. The CDR3 runs to 13 residues. CDR3: CASSLIGGNEQFF. The CDR3 DNA follows: TGTGCCAGCAGCTTAATCGGCGGGAATGAGCAGTTCTTC.

The V gene is TRBV29-1, the J gene TRBJ1-5; D unclear. The V and J ends lost 5 bases and 4 bases respectively, with 9 bases between them. The CDR3 has 12 residues. Germline V gene data show CDR1 as SQVTM and CDR2 as ANQGSEA. The DNA for the CDR3 is TGCAGCGTTCTGTCAGCTAATCAGCCCCAGCATTTT. Amino acids: CSVLSANQPQHF. The variable domain in full, completed from reference TRBV29-1 and TRBJ1-5, reads SAVISQKPSRDICQRGTSLTIQCQVDSQVTMMFWYRQQPGQSLTLIATANQGSEATYESGFVIDKFPISRPNLTFSTLTVSNMSPEDSSIYLCSVLSANQPQHFGDGTRLSIL.

The chain uses TRBV6-1 and TRBJ1-4; TRBD1 aligns across 7 bases. The CDR3 has 13 amino acids. Germline CDR1 and CDR2: MNHNS and SASEGT. Unmatched junction bases numbered 3, after V lost 6 bases and J lost 5 bases. The CDR3 protein is CASRTGWNEKLFF. The DNA of the CDR3 is TGTGCCAGCAGGACAGGGTGGAATGAAAAACTGTTTTTT.

The chain has TRBV18 and TRBJ2-2; 7 bases map to TRBD1. The junction had 6 bases not matched to a gene; V was cut back by 5 bases and J by 6 bases. The CDR3 extends over 14 amino acids. CDR1 and CDR2 (germline): KGHSH, LQKENI. The CDR3 coding sequence is TGTGCCAGCTCAGCGGACAGGTCCGCCGGGGAGCTGTTTTTT. Protein sequence: CASSADRSAGELFF.

As concerns this clone: This may arise from a read error, as a much more abundant clone is one base away. Other DNA sequences in the sample encode the same CDR3. V usage is TRBV30 and J usage is TRBJ1-5; TRBD1 might be the D (6 bases). CDR3 size: 15 residues. CDR1 is GTSNPN and CDR2 is SVGIG in the germline V gene (reference sequence). The ends were cut back, 3 bases at V and 3 bases at J, with 15 bases in the middle. The CDR3 coding sequence is TGTGCCTGGAGCTTAGTGACAGGCCTCAATCAGCCCCAGCATTTT. This codes for CAWSLVTGLNQPQHF.

CDR3 coding DNA: TGTGCCAGCAGCTTCGCAGGGGTAAGAGCGAACACTGAAGCTTTCTTT. Protein sequence: CASSFAGVRANTEAFF. This chain links TRBV13 with TRBJ1-1; TRBD1 might be the D (6 bases). CDR3 size: 16 residues. The germline V and J ends were trimmed by 3 bases and 1 base, with 15 bases remaining between them. Germline lookup yields CDR1 PRHDT and CDR2 FYEKMQ (reference sequence). The full variable domain, in which reference TRBV13 and TRBJ1-1 provide the parts outside the CDR3, is AAGVIQSPRHLIKEKRETATLKCYPIPRHDTVYWYQQGPGQDPQFLISFYEKMQSDKGSIPDRFSAQQFSDYHSELNMSSLELGDSALYFCASSFAGVRANTEAFFGQGTRLTVV.

This sequence joins TRBV30 and TRBJ2-2; the match to TRBD2 covers 10 bases. Trimming removed 4 bases from V and 4 bases from J; junction bases left unmatched: 6. The germline V gene encodes CDR1 GTSNPN and CDR2 SVGIG (reference sequence). The CDR3 spans 15 residues. The CDR3 nucleotides read TGTGCCTGGAAAACCGGACTAGCGGTCACCGGGGAGCTGTTTTTT. Its translation: CAWKTGLAVTGELFF.

The chain links TRBV5-8 to TRBJ1-2; 10 nucleotides align to TRBD1. This CDR3 has 16 residues. Germline V gene sequence: CDR1 SGHTS, CDR2 YDEGEE. Trimming cost V 5 bases and J 7 bases; bases outside gene matches: 14. DNA for the CDR3: TGTGCCAGCAGTAACCTTCCGGGACAGGGGAATTTTGGCTACACCTTC. Its protein product is CASSNLPGQGNFGYTF.

This clone has more than one count but fewer than ten. The rearrangement links TRBV29-1 to TRBJ2-5; no clear D. With 4 bases removed from V and 5 bases from J, the gap between germline ends came to 14 bases. Per the germline V gene, CDR1 is SQVTM and CDR2 is ANQGSEA. This CDR3 is 13 amino acids long. The CDR3 bases are TGCAGCGTTGTCAGGCTGGTGGGGGAGACCCAGTACTTC. Its translation: CSVVRLVGETQYF.

The rearrangement joins TRBV2 to TRBJ1-5; D may be TRBD1 (5 bases). The V end was cut by 7 bases, the J end by 2 bases, with 12 bases between. The germline CDR1 and CDR2 sequences are SNHLY and FYNNEI. The CDR3 consists of 14 residues. The CDR3 sequence: CASKRGNGNQPQHF. CDR3 sequence (DNA): TGTGCCAGCAAGAGGGGAAACGGCAATCAGCCCCAGCATTTT.

The V gene is TRBV4-2, the J gene TRBJ2-7, with 10 nucleotides matching TRBD2. In germline, CDR1 is LGHNA, CDR2 YNFKEQ. Losses at the gene ends were 0 bases for V and 0 bases for J; bases not matched to a gene: 5. The CDR3 sequence is 17 residues long. The DNA of the CDR3 is TGTGCCAGCAGCCAAGATTCCCCTAGCGGGAGCTCCTACGAGCAGTACTTC. Its protein product is CASSQDSPSGSSYEQYF.

The chain is built from TRBV4-1 and TRBJ2-1; 10 bases line up with TRBD2. The germline CDR1 and CDR2 sequences are MGHRA and YSYEKL. The junction had 5 bases not matched to a gene; V was cut back by 3 bases and J by 3 bases. The CDR3 contains 16 residues. The chain's CDR3 is CASSQSGLANYNEQFF. CDR3 bases: TGCGCCAGCAGCCAGTCGGGACTAGCGAACTACAATGAGCAGTTCTTC.

This clone was seen once. This chain uses TRBV6-1 with TRBJ2-7; D gene uncertain. The germline gives CDR1 MNHNS, CDR2 SASEGT. This CDR3 is built from 12 residues. V was pared by 9 bases and J by 6 bases, with 15 bases between. The CDR3 spells CASETARREQYF. CDR3 DNA: TGTGCCAGTGAAACAGCCCGTCGCGAGCAGTACTTC.

This clone was counted a single time. CDR3 sequence: CASSLHQYNSPLHF. The CDR3 DNA follows: TGTGCCAGCAGTTTGCACCAGTATAATTCACCCCTCCACTTT. The J gene is TRBJ1-6, the V gene TRBV28, with D unresolved. The CDR3 covers 14 residues. CDR1 MDHEN and CDR2 SYDVKM come from the germline V gene. V lost 3 bases and J 4 bases, leaving 7 bases between the germline ends.

The chain is built from TRBV28 and TRBJ1-1; D possibly corresponds to TRBD1 (5 bases). With 6 bases removed from V and 4 bases from J, the gap between germline ends came to 15 bases. CDR1 is MDHEN, CDR2 SYDVKM, per germline. There are 14 residues in the CDR3. CDR3 bases: TGTGCCAGCAGCCCAGGGCCAGGGCGCACTGAAGCTTTCTTT. It encodes CASSPGPGRTEAFF. The variable domain in full, completed from reference TRBV28 and TRBJ1-1, reads DVKVTQSSRYLVKRTGEKVFLECVQDMDHENMFWYRQDPGLGLRLIYFSYDVKMKEKGDIPEGYSVSREKKERFSLILESASTNQTSMYLCASSPGPGRTEAFFGQGTRLTVV.

CDR3 residues: CASQDVSTLTEAFF. Here the CDR3 DNA reads TGTGCCAGCCAGGACGTTTCCACCTTGACTGAAGCTTTCTTT. The rearrangement uses TRBV2 and TRBJ1-1; D not certain. This CDR3 is built from 14 residues. V was trimmed by 8 bases and J by 5 bases, leaving 18 bases between them. The V gene's germline CDR1 is SNHLY and CDR2 FYNNEI.

This chain joins TRBV5-1 and TRBJ1-3; D gene ambiguous. V lost 4 bases and J 0 bases, leaving 11 bases between the germline ends. CDR3 length: 15 amino acids. Germline V CDR1 and CDR2: SGHRS, YFSETQ. CDR3 protein: CASSPEPNSGNTIYF. For the CDR3, the DNA is TGCGCCAGCAGCCCTGAACCCAACTCTGGAAACACCATATATTTT. The full variable domain, in which reference TRBV5-1 and TRBJ1-3 provide the parts outside the CDR3, is KAGVTQTPRYLIKTRGQQVTLSCSPISGHRSVSWYQQTPGQGLQFLFEYFSETQRNKGNFPGRFSGRQFSNSRSEMNVSTLELGDSALYLCASSPEPNSGNTIYFGEGSWLTVV.

This chain links TRBV11-2 with TRBJ1-3, with D possibly being TRBD1 (5 bases). The germline V and J ends were trimmed by 1 base and 0 bases, with 16 bases remaining between them. This CDR3 is 18 amino acids long. Germline CDR1 SGHAT, CDR2 FQNNGV. CDR3 sequence (DNA): TGTGCCAGCAGCTTAGGGGACGGCACCCACCGCTCTGGAAACACCATATATTTT. It specifies CASSLGDGTHRSGNTIYF.

The sample holds a few counts of this clone. A read error may be the cause here, since a much bigger clone is one base away. The V gene is TRBV10-3, the J gene TRBJ1-5, with 9 bases identical to TRBD1. In germline, CDR1 is ENHRY, CDR2 SYGVKD. J was trimmed by 5 bases and V by 4 bases; bases with no gene match: 0. This CDR3 region has 13 residues. CDR3 bases: TGTGCCATCAGTGGGACAGGGGATCAGCCCCAGCATTTT. The encoded protein is CAISGTGDQPQHF.

The J gene is TRBJ1-4, the V gene TRBV2; D remains unclear. CDR3 length equals 15 residues. Deletions cut 2 bases from V and 7 bases from J, with 14 bases between. Germline V CDR1 and CDR2: SNHLY, FYNNEI. CDR3 in amino acids: CASSELNSLPEKLFF. DNA for the CDR3: TGTGCCAGCAGTGAATTAAACAGTTTGCCTGAAAAACTGTTTTTT.

This chain connects TRBV6-4 to TRBJ2-1; 9 bases match TRBD2. V trimming: 8 bases; J trimming: 9 bases; junction bases outside the gene matches: 14. Looked up from germline, CDR1 is MRHNA and CDR2 is SNTAGT. There are 15 residues in the CDR3. In DNA, the CDR3 is TGTGCCAGCTCGACCTTACCAGCGGGGGGCAGTGAGCAGTTCTTC. Translation: CASSTLPAGGSEQFF.

V is TRBV6-5 and J is TRBJ2-7; D perhaps matches TRBD2 (7 bases). There are 15 residues in the CDR3. Germline CDR1 is MNHEY and CDR2 is SVGAGI. V was trimmed by 4 bases and J by 5 bases, leaving 18 bases between them. CDR3 in DNA: TGTGCCAGCAGTTGGGGACGGGGGGCGCAAAACGAGCAGTACTTC. Amino acids: CASSWGRGAQNEQYF.

The CDR3 here is CASSSSGEETQYF. CDR3 DNA sequence: TGTGCCAGCAGCTCATCAGGGGAGGAGACCCAGTACTTC. This sequence joins TRBV5-6 and TRBJ2-5, with D tentatively TRBD1 (6 bases). The V gene lost 3 bases and the J gene lost 5 bases, with 11 bases spanning the gap. The CDR3 has 13 residues. Germline lookup yields CDR1 SGHDT and CDR2 YYEEEE. The full variable domain, completed using reference TRBV5-6 and TRBJ2-5, is DAGVTQSPTHLIKTRGQQVTLRCSPKSGHDTVSWYQQALGQGPQFIFQYYEEEERQRGNFPDRFSGHQFPNYSSELNVNALLLGDSALYLCASSSSGEETQYFGPGTRLLVL.

The CDR3: CASSSRRAGSGKLFF. CDR3 nucleotides: TGCGCCAGCAGCTCCCGGCGAGCAGGTTCTGGGAAACTGTTTTTT. The rearrangement links TRBV23-1 to TRBJ1-4; D call uncertain. TRBV23-1 is labeled an ORF, and its function is uncertain. V was clipped by 6 bases and J by 11 bases, with 22 bases between them. This CDR3 is 15 amino acids long.

The chain uses TRBV9 and TRBJ2-5; TRBD1 matches 8 bases. Trimming removed 0 bases from V and 3 bases from J; junction bases left unmatched: 7. The CDR3 has 16 amino acids. CDR1 is SGDLS and CDR2 is YYNGEE in the germline V gene. CDR3 coding DNA: TGTGCCAGCAGCGTAGTAGGAGGACAGGGCAAAGAGACCCAGTACTTC. It specifies CASSVVGGQGKETQYF.

This chain connects TRBV19 to TRBJ2-7; the match to TRBD2 covers 11 bases. The V and J ends lost 3 bases and 3 bases, in that order; junction bases with no gene match: 4. The CDR3 loop spans 15 amino acids. Germline CDR1 LNHDA, CDR2 SQIVND (reference sequence). In nucleotides, the CDR3 is TGTGCCAGTAGTATCATAGCGGGAGGGGTCTACGAGCAGTACTTC. The encoded protein is CASSIIAGGVYEQYF.

The J gene is TRBJ2-7, the V gene TRBV18; D gene unclear. Germline lookup yields CDR1 KGHSH and CDR2 LQKENI. The CDR3 sequence is 14 residues long. Trimming cost V 2 bases and J 7 bases, with 15 bases left between them. The CDR3 nucleotides read TGTGCCAGCTCACCAACGGAAAGGCGTCGAGAGCAGTACTTC. Translated: CASSPTERRREQYF.